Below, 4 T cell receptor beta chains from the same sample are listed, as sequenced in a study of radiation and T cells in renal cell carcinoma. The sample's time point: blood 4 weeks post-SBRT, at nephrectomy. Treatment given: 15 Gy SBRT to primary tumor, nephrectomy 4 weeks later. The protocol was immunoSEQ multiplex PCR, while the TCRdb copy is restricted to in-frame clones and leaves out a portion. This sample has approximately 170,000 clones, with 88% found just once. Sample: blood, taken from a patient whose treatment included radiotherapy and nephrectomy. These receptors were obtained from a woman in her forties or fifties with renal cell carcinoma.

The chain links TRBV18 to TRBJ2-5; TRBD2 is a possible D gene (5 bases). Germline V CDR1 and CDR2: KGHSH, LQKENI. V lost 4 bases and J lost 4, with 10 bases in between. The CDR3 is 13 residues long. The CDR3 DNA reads TGTGCCAGCTCACTTGACTACGGAGAGACCCAGTACTTC. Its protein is CASSLDYGETQYF.

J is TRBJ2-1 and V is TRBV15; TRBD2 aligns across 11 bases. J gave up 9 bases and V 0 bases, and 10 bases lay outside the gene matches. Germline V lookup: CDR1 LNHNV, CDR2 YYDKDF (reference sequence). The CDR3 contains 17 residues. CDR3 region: CATSRDELAGEIGEQFF. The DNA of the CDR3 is TGTGCCACCAGCAGAGATGAACTAGCGGGGGAAATAGGTGAGCAGTTCTTC.

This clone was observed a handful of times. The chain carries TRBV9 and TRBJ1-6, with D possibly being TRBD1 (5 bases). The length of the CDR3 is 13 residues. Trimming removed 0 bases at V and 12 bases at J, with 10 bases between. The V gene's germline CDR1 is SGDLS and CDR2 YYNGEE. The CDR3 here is CASSVVGQGPLHF. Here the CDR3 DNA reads TGTGCCAGCAGCGTAGTCGGGCAGGGACCCCTCCACTTT. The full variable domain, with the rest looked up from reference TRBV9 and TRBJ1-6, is DSGVTQTPKHLITATGQRVTLRCSPRSGDLSVYWYQQSLDQGLQFLIQYYNGEERAKGNILERFSAQQFPDLHSELNLSSLELGDSALYFCASSVVGQGPLHFGNGTRLTVT.

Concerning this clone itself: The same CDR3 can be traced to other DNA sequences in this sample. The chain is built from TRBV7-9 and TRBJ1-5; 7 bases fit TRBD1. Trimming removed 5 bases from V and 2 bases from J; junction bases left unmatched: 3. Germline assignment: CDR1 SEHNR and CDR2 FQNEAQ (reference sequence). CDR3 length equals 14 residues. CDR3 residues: CASSLTGGNQPQHF. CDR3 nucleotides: TGTGCCAGCAGCCTCACAGGGGGCAATCAGCCCCAGCATTTT.